This paragraph reports one T cell receptor (beta chain). Germline V gives CDR1 GTSNPN, CDR2 SVGIG (reference sequence). Trimming left V 0 bases short and J 4 bases short, with 7 bases between. This CDR3 spans 12 amino acids. Time point indicated: after dendritic cell vaccination, including at tumor progression/relapse. This specimen belongs to a study of glioma-infiltrating T cells after dendritic cell vaccination. Amplification used 60 V beta primers and 13 J beta primers. The method was immunoSEQ multiplex PCR; TCRdb's version includes in-frame clones alone and lacks a portion of them. The sample holds 75,000 to 95,000 clones, over 75% seen once.

The chain joins TRBV30 to TRBJ2-7, with D possibly matching TRBD2 (5 bases). Here the sequenced sample was blood, taken after dendritic cell vaccination. The receptor was isolated from a human donor with glioblastoma. The CDR3, as DNA: TGTGCCTGGAGTGTACGGGGTTACGAGCAGTACGTC. Translating gives CAWSVRGYEQYV.